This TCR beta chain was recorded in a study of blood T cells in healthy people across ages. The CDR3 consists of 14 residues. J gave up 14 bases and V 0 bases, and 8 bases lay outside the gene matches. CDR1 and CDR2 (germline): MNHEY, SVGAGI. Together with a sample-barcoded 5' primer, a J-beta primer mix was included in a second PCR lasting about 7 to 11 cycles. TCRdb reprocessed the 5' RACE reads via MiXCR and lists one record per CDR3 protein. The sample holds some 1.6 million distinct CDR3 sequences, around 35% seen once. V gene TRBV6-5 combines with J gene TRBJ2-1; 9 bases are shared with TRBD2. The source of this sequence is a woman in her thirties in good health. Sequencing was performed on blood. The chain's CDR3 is CASSYSGLAGKEFF. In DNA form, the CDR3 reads TGTGCCAGCAGTTACTCGGGTCTAGCGGGGAAGGAGTTCTTC.